The text below deals with one T cell receptor beta chain. Its antigen remains unidentified. Base qualities are missing; no much larger clone stands one base away. This record comes from a study of blood T cell repertoires in COVID-19 (TCRdb year 2020). For the wider study: Collaborator samples came from the United States, Italy and Spain and covered acute and convalescent phases of COVID-19. The material from the prospective study consisted of cDNA or gDNA derived from T cells, B-cell-depleted T cells, or PBMCs. Deeply sampled blood TCRbeta repertoires from subjects exposed to, actively infected with, or recovered from COVID-19 were included in the dataset. The repertoires were released in a freely available public database meant as a resource for research on the immune response to SARS-CoV-2. The samples were drawn from two sources: the first 160 participants of the ongoing ImmuneRACE study, and 1,254 subjects contributed by 6 global collaborators. A de-identified subject ID, COVID-19 status, age in years and sex were almost always included in the sample metadata. Where available, HLA class I and class II types were taken from metadata supplied by the sample provider and were not determined by assay-based typing. The paper's findings and limits, for the study overall: Clinical and demographic metadata were provided uncurated, with the amount varying by source and participant.

The immunoSEQ Assay, a bias-controlled multiplex PCR, was used to amplify TCRbeta CDR3 regions from genomic DNA. In the original analysis: The number of nucleated cells in each sample was estimated from the amplification of reference gene primers within the assay. To quantify the absolute abundance of each unique TCRbeta CDR3 rearrangement, sequence reads were collapsed and filtered. Productive Simpson clonality was computed per sample as the square root of Simpson's diversity index over productive rearrangements. TCRdb took over this immuneACCESS table, retaining in-frame rearrangements with V and J assigned. Such tables are incomplete; in checked studies, under half of the missing clones stem from an unresolved V gene, and the remainder is unexplained. V and J calls and clone size come straight from that table; D and trimming were deduced from the DNA. Present in this sample are roughly 200,000 clones, roughly 85% of which were seen just once. The top ten constitute roughly 3.4% of the sample.

Participants in the prospective study were enrolled through a virtual design, were aged 18 to 89 years, and lived in roughly 24 United States geographic areas. To assign participants to cohorts, the prospective study relied on clinical history that participants themselves reported in a screening survey and a study questionnaire. In the prospective study, mobile phlebotomists collected whole blood, serum and a nasopharyngeal or oropharyngeal swab from each participant. Over a roughly 2-month period, participants in the prospective study had the option of providing additional blood draws and questionnaires. Before DNA extraction, blood samples from the prospective study were shipped at room temperature or frozen. V gives up 6 bases and J gives up 7 bases, and the segment between their germline ends measures 6 bases. Counted from cysteine to phenylalanine, this CDR3 has 11 amino acids. Kept here is only the CDR3 DNA, which spans 33 bases and is read in frame from base 1. Looking up the germline V gene yields CDR1 MNHEY and CDR2 SVGAGI.

This clonotype was obtained from a middle-aged woman with acute COVID-19. Input material: PBMCs or T cells enriched from blood (not recorded which). This chain is built from TRBV6-5 and TRBJ1-4; the D gene cannot be named for sure. The CDR3 protein sequence reads: CASRSSEKLFF. At the DNA level, the sequence is TGTGCCAGCAGATCCAGTGAAAAACTGTTTTTT.